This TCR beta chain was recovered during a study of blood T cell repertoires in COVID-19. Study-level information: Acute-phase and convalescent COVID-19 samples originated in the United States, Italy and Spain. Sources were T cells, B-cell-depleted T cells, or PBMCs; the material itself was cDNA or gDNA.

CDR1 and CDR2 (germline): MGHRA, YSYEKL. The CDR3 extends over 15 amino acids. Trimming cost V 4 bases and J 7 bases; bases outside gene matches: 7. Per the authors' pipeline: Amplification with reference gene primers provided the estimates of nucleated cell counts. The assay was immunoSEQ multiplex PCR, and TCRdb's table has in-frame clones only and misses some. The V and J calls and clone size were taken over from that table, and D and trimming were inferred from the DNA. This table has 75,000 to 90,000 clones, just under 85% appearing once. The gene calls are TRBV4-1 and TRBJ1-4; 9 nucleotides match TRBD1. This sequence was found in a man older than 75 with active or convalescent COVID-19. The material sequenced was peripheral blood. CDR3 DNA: TGCGCCAGCAGCCCAGCCGGACAGGGGTCTGAAAAACTGTTTTTT. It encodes CASSPAGQGSEKLFF.